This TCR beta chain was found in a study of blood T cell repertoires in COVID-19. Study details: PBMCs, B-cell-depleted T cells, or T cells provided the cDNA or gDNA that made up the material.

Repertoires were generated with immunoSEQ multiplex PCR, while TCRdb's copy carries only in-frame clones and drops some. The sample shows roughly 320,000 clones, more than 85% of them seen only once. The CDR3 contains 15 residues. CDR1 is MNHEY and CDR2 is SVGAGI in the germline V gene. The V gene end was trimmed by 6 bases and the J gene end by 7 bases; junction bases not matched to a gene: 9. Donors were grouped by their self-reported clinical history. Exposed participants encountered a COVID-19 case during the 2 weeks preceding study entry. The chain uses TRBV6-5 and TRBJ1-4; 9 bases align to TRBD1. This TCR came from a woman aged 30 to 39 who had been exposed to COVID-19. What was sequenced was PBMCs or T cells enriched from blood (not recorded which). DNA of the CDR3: TGTGCCAGCAGCCCCCCGGGACAGGGTACTGAAAAACTGTTTTTT. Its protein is CASSPPGQGTEKLFF.